Presented here are 10 T cell receptor beta chains from one specimen sequenced in a study of OX40 agonist ivuxolimab in advanced cancers. Some clones are missing from TCRdb's copy, which holds only in-frame ones; the method was immunoSEQ multiplex PCR. The sample has 70,000 to 95,000 clones, more than 90% seen once; the top ten hold approximately 6.9%. This specimen was CD4+ or CD8+ T cells sorted from blood, taken in a trial of the OX40 agonist ivuxolimab. The source is an adult with an advanced solid tumor such as melanoma, head and neck, liver or kidney cancer.

V gene TRBV5-4 combines with J gene TRBJ1-4; no clear D gene. CDR1 is SGHNT and CDR2 is YYREEE in the germline V gene (reference sequence). CDR3 length: 14 amino acids. V lost 4 bases and J lost 3, with 10 bases in between. Here the CDR3 DNA reads TGTGCCAGCAGCCATCCGGCAGCTAATGAAAAACTGTTTTTT. Residues: CASSHPAANEKLFF.

V and J are TRBV27 and TRBJ2-2; 9 bases match TRBD2. The germline gives CDR1 MNHEY, CDR2 SMNVEV (reference sequence). There are 16 residues in the CDR3. J gave up 7 bases and V 6 bases, and 12 bases lay outside the gene matches. The CDR3 loop is CASRTNGGRAIGELFF. CDR3 nucleotides: TGTGCCAGCAGGACGAACGGCGGGAGGGCCATCGGGGAGCTGTTTTTT.

This chain uses TRBV6-1 with TRBJ2-7; D perhaps matches TRBD2 (6 bases). The germline gives CDR1 MNHNS, CDR2 SASEGT. V was clipped by 7 bases and J by 6 bases, with 10 bases between them. This CDR3 is built from 11 residues. CDR3 DNA sequence: TGTGCCAGCACACGGGGAGGCGAGCAGTACTTC. Amino acids: CASTRGGEQYF.

The sample holds one count of this clone. The rearrangement uses TRBV5-6 and TRBJ2-1; possibly TRBD2 for D (5 bases). V was trimmed by 3 bases and J by 15 bases, leaving 13 bases between them. Germline values: CDR1 SGHDT, CDR2 YYEEEE. The CDR3 extends over 11 amino acids. The CDR3 spells CASSYGGRPFF. The CDR3 DNA reads TGTGCCAGCAGCTATGGAGGCCGCCCGTTCTTC.

The V and J genes are TRBV5-1 and TRBJ1-2; D call uncertain. V was trimmed by 0 bases and J by 5 bases, leaving 29 bases between them. The V gene's germline CDR1 is SGHRS and CDR2 YFSETQ. CDR3 length equals 20 residues. The CDR3 loop is CASSLVATNLKERSKYGYTF. CDR3 coding DNA: TGCGCCAGCAGCTTGGTGGCGACTAATTTAAAAGAACGAAGCAAATATGGCTACACCTTC.

The chain links TRBV5-4 to TRBJ2-5, with D unclear. V lost 2 bases, J lost 4 bases, and 9 bases lay in between. The CDR3 is 13 amino acids. Per the germline V gene, CDR1 is SGHNT and CDR2 is YYREEE (reference sequence). The CDR3 DNA sequence: TGTGCCAGCAGCTTTTGGCCTGGAGAGACCCAGTACTTC. This encodes CASSFWPGETQYF.

This clone was counted once. The rearrangement uses TRBV10-3 and TRBJ2-3; 10 bases are a match to TRBD2. Germline V gives CDR1 ENHRY, CDR2 SYGVKD. This CDR3 is 16 amino acids long. Germline trimming cut 6 bases from V and 3 bases from J; bases unmatched to any gene: 9. CDR3 in DNA: TGTGCCATCAGACCTAGCGGGAGAGGAGGTACAGATACGCAGTATTTT. Translating gives CAIRPSGRGGTDTQYF.

This clone was seen a single time. The chain has TRBV6-5 and TRBJ2-1; possible D gene TRBD2, 6 bases. The CDR3 has 16 residues. The germline CDR1 and CDR2 sequences are MNHEY and SVGAGI. The V end was cut by 4 bases, the J end by 6 bases, with 19 bases between. CDR3 DNA sequence: TGTGCCAGCAGTTTGACCATGGGGAGGCCCGGCAATGAGCAGTTCTTC. It yields the protein CASSLTMGRPGNEQFF.

This clone was observed a few times. This rearrangement joins TRBV4-2 to TRBJ1-1; tentative D call: TRBD1 (5 bases). The CDR3 contains 14 residues. Germline-derived CDR1 and CDR2 are LGHNA and YNFKEQ. Trimming cost V 1 base and J 3 bases, with 9 bases left between them. CDR3 coding DNA: TGTGCCAGCAGCCAAGGGGGGGAAGACACTGAAGCTTTCTTT. Protein sequence: CASSQGGEDTEAFF.

The V gene is TRBV5-5, the J gene TRBJ1-3, with 10 bases that match TRBD1. Germline V lookup: CDR1 SGHKS, CDR2 YYEKEE (reference sequence). There are 17 residues in the CDR3. V was pared by 4 bases and J by 4 bases, with 11 bases of the junction left unmatched. CDR3 in DNA: TGTGCCAGCAGCCAACTTAGACAGGGGGCTGGGGGAAACACCATATATTTT. Amino acids: CASSQLRQGAGGNTIYF.